These 12 T cell receptor beta chains came from one sample sequenced in a study of CD8 T cells in Susac syndrome. RNA, at roughly 0.45 to 1 ug, was reverse transcribed with random hexamers. Via MiXCR, TCRdb re-called the immunoSEQ multiplex PCR reads, giving one row per CDR3 protein. The table has some 400,000 distinct CDR3 sequences, approximately 85% seen once. Source material: CD8+ T cells from PBMCs. The source is a human donor with multiple sclerosis.

This clonotype was counted only a few times. This chain uses TRBV12-3 or TRBV12-4 with TRBJ1-5; D is unresolved. Trimming left V 6 bases short and J 10 bases short, with 16 bases between. This CDR3 has 13 amino acids. The CDR3 bases are TGTGCCAGCAGCCAAACCGGGCTAGCCCCCCAGCATTTT. Protein sequence: CASSQTGLAPQHF.

The J gene is TRBJ1-1, the V gene TRBV9; no reliable D call. This CDR3 has 13 residues. Germline V gives CDR1 SGDLS, CDR2 YYNGEE. Written as DNA, the CDR3 is TGTGTAAGGCAGAAAAGACTGAACACTGAAGCTTTCTTT. Its protein product is CVRQKRLNTEAFF. Full variable domain (outside the CDR3, taken from reference TRBV9 and TRBJ1-1): DSGVTQTPKHLITATGQRVTLRCSPRSGDLSVYWYQQSLDQGLQFLIQYYNGEERAKGNILERFSAQQFPDLHSELNLSSLELGDSALYFCVRQKRLNTEAFFGQGTRLTVV.

There are a few counts of this clonotype. CDR3 in amino acids: CASGQPDREYNYGYTF. DNA of the CDR3: TGTGCCAGCGGCCAGCCGGACAGGGAATATAACTATGGCTACACCTTC. The chain links TRBV6-1 to TRBJ1-2; TRBD1 agrees at 8 bases. CDR1 MNHNS and CDR2 SASEGT come from the germline V gene. J was trimmed by 1 base and V by 8 bases; bases with no gene match: 12. CDR3 length: 16 residues.

The chain joins TRBV3-1 to TRBJ2-1, with 11 positions matching TRBD2. The length of the CDR3 is 16 residues. CDR1 is LGHDT, CDR2 YNNKEL, per germline (reference sequence). V gave up 0 bases and J gave up 6 bases; unmatched junction bases: 4. The CDR3 region has the DNA TGTGCCAGCAGCCAAGATATAGCGGGGGGGCGCAATGAGCAGTTCTTC. This translates into CASSQDIAGGRNEQFF.

J is TRBJ2-7 and V is TRBV28; D might be TRBD2 (6 bases). From germline, CDR1 is MDHEN and CDR2 SYDVKM. This CDR3 has 13 residues. V was cut by 8 bases and J by 6 bases, with 17 bases left in between. Written as DNA, the CDR3 is TGTGCCAGCCAACCACCCGGACTAACCGAGCAGTACTTC. This sequence encodes CASQPPGLTEQYF.

The V call is TRBV7-9, the J call TRBJ1-2; TRBD1 aligns across 7 bases. After removal of 5 bases from V and 2 bases from J, the junction contained 11 bases not matched to a gene. The CDR3 contains 16 residues. Germline CDR1 and CDR2: SEHNR and FQNEAQ (reference sequence). The CDR3 sequence is CASSLGSQGVNYGYTF. The DNA for the CDR3 is TGTGCCAGCAGCCTGGGTTCCCAGGGGGTGAACTATGGCTACACCTTC.

This rearrangement joins TRBV5-1 to TRBJ2-3; D might be TRBD2 (6 bases). The CDR3 is made up of 19 amino acids. The V gene's germline CDR1 is SGHRS and CDR2 YFSETQ. V was clipped by 0 bases and J by 0 bases, with 20 bases between them. The CDR3 reads CASSLGHPASGLSTDTQYF. The CDR3 bases are TGCGCCAGCAGCTTGGGACACCCCGCGAGCGGGCTGAGCACAGATACGCAGTATTTT.

The rearrangement links TRBV6-5 to TRBJ2-2, with 10 bases that match TRBD2. Germline V gene lookup returns CDR1 MNHEY and CDR2 SVGAGI. With V trimmed by 2 bases and J by 5 bases, 5 bases remained unmatched. The CDR3 loop spans 16 amino acids. The CDR3 DNA reads TGTGCCAGCAGTTACGCCCTAGCGGGAGAAACCGGGGAGCTGTTTTTT. Translated, it gives CASSYALAGETGELFF.

The CDR3 sequence is CASSLFETPSNQPQHF. CDR3 coding DNA: TGTGCCAGCAGCTTGTTCGAGACACCTAGCAATCAGCCCCAGCATTTT. The chain employs TRBV5-5 and TRBJ1-5; D gene unclear. The V and J ends lost 1 base and 0 bases respectively, with 11 bases between them. This CDR3 spans 16 amino acids. CDR1 and CDR2 (germline): SGHKS, YYEKEE (reference sequence). The full variable domain, in which reference TRBV5-5 and TRBJ1-5 provide the parts outside the CDR3, is DAGVTQSPTHLIKTRGQQVTLRCSPISGHKSVSWYQQVLGQGPQFIFQYYEKEERGRGNFPDRFSARQFPNYSSELNVNALLLGDSALYLCASSLFETPSNQPQHFGDGTRLSIL.

V usage is TRBV28 and J usage is TRBJ2-1, with 8 bases fitting TRBD1. V lost 3 bases, J lost 2 bases, and 9 bases stayed unmatched. The length of the CDR3 is 17 residues. Germline-derived CDR1 and CDR2 are MDHEN and SYDVKM. CDR3 protein: CASSLKIPGGPYNEQFF. The CDR3, as DNA: TGTGCCAGCAGTTTGAAGATCCCAGGGGGCCCCTACAATGAGCAGTTCTTC.

This chain connects TRBV6-2 or TRBV6-3 to TRBJ2-2, with a weak D call TRBD1 (5 bases). Germline V gives CDR1 MNHEY, CDR2 SVGEGT. The V gene lost 2 bases and the J gene lost 7 bases, with 20 bases spanning the gap. The CDR3 is 17 residues long. The CDR3 reads CASSYPIDPSGNGELFF. DNA for the CDR3: TGTGCCAGCAGTTACCCTATAGACCCTTCAGGGAACGGGGAGCTGTTTTTT.

In this sample, this clonotype turned up a few times. The V gene is TRBV9, the J gene TRBJ2-7; D possibly corresponds to TRBD2 (5 bases). The CDR3 contains 15 residues. Trimming stripped 0 bases from V and 0 bases from J, with 10 bases between. Germline CDR1 SGDLS, CDR2 YYNGEE. CDR3 loop: CASSVEAEPSYEQYF. DNA of the CDR3: TGTGCCAGCAGCGTAGAAGCGGAACCCTCCTACGAGCAGTACTTC.